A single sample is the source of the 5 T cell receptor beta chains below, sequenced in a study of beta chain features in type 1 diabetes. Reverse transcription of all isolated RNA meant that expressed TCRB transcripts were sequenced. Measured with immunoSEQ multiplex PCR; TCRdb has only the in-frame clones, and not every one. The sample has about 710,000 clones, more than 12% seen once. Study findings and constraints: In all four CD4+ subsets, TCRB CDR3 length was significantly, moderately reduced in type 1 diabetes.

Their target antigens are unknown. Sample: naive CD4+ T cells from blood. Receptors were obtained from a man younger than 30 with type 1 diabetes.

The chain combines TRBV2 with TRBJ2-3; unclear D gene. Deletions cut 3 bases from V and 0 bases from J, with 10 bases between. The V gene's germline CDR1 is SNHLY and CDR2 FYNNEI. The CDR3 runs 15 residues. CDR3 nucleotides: TGTGCCAGCAGTGACCGCGGAGCTAGCACAGATACGCAGTATTTT. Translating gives CASSDRGASTDTQYF.

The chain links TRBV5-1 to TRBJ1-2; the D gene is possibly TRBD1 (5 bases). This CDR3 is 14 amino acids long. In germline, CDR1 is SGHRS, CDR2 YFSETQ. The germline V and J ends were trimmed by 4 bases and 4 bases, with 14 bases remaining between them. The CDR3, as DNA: TGCGCCAGCAGCGACAGCCACCGGGTCTATGGCTACACCTTC. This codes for CASSDSHRVYGYTF.

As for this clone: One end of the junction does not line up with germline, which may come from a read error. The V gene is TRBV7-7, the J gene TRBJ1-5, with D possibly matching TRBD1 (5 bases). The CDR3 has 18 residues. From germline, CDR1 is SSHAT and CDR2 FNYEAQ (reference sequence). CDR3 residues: CASSYTTPTGTVNQPQHF. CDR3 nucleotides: TGTGCTAGCAGTTACACGACCCCTACCGGGACGGTCAATCAGCCCCAGCATTTT.

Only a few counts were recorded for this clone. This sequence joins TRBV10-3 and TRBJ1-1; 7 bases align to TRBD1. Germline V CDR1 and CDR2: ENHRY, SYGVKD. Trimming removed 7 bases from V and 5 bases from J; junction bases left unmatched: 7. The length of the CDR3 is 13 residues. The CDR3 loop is CAITGRGQTEAFF. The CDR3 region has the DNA TGTGCCATCACGGGAAGGGGGCAAACTGAAGCTTTCTTT.

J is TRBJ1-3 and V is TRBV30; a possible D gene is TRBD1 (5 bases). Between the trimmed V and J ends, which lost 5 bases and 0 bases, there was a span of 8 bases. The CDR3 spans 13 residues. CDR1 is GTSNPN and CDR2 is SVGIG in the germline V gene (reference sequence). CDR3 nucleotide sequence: TGTGCCTGGGGACATCTCTCTGGAAACACCATATATTTT. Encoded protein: CAWGHLSGNTIYF.